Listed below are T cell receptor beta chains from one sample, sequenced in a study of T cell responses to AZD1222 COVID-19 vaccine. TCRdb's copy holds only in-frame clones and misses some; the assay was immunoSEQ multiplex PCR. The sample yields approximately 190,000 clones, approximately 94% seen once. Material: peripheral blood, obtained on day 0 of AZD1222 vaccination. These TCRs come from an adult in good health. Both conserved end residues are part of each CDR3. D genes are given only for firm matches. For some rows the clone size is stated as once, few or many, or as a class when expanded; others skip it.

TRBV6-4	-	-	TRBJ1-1	CASSLQPGGTEAFF	TGTGCCAGCAGCCTACAACCGGGGGGCACTGAAGCTTTCTTT
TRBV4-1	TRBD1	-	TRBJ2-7	CASSHSEQGAMDEQYF	TGCGCCAGCAGCCATTCCGAACAGGGGGCAATGGACGAGCAGTACTTC
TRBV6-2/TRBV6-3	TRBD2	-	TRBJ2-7	CASSQGLAGGPLHF	TGTGCCAGCAGTCAAGGACTAGCGGGGGGTCCTTTGCACTTC
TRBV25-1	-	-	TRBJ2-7	CASSGWTVYEQYF	TGTGCCAGCAGTGGATGGACAGTCTACGAGCAGTACTTC
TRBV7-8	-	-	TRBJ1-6	CASSLTGTGSSYNSPLHF	TGTGCCAGCAGCTTAACGGGGACGGGGAGCTCCTATAATTCACCCCTCCACTTT
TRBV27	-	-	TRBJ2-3	CASIPTRKGGDTQYF	TGTGCCAGCATCCCGACCCGAAAGGGGGGGGATACGCAGTATTTT
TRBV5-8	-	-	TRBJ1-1	CATPRELMNTEAFF	TGTGCCACTCCAAGGGAACTTATGAACACTGAAGCTTTCTTT
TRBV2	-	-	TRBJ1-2	CAITGSLNYGYTF	TGTGCCATCACAGGGAGCCTAAACTATGGCTACACCTTC
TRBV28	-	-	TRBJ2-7	CASSTHPKYEQYF	TGTGCCAGCAGTACCCATCCGAAGTACGAGCAGTACTTC
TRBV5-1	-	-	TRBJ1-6	CASSRGEWDSPLHF	TGCGCCAGCAGCCGCGGGGAGTGGGATTCACCCCTCCACTTT
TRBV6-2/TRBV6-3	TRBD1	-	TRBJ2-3	CASSPRQGYWTQYF	TGTGCCAGCAGCCCCAGACAGGGGTACTGGACGCAGTATTTT
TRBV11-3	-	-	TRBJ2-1	CASSLGGASSYNEQFF	TGTGCCAGCAGCTTAGGGGGGGCTAGCTCCTACAATGAGCAGTTCTTC
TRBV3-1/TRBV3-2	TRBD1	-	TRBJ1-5	CASSPGTGGGQPQHF	TGTGCCAGCAGCCCCGGGACAGGGGGCGGGCAGCCCCAGCATTTT
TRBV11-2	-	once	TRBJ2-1	CASSLVARTRVGVNEQFF	TGTGCCAGCAGCTTAGTGGCCCGTACACGGGTTGGGGTCAATGAGCAGTTCTTC
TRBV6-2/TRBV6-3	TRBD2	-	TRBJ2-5	CASSYSRLAGNQETQYF	TGTGCCAGCAGTTACTCTAGGCTAGCGGGGAACCAAGAGACCCAGTACTTC
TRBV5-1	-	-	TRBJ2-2	CASSLGLPGELFF	TGCGCCAGCAGCTTGGGGCTGCCCGGGGAGCTGTTTTTT
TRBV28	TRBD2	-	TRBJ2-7	CAASTSGLYEQYF	TGTGCAGCGAGTACTAGCGGGCTCTACGAGCAGTACTTC
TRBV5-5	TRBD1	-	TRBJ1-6	CASSLSQGSSPLHF	TGTGCCAGCAGCTTGTCACAGGGGAGTTCACCCCTCCACTTT
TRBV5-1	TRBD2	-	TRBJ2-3	CASSTGLAGRGDTQYF	TGCGCCAGCAGCACGGGACTAGCGGGGCGGGGAGATACGCAGTATTTT
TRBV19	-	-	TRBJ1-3	CASSLNTIYF	TGTGCCAGTAGTCTCAACACCATATATTTT
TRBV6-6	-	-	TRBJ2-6	CASSRDPPGANVLTF	TGTGCCAGCAGTCGTGACCCGCCTGGGGCCAACGTCCTGACTTTC
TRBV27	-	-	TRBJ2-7	CASSFMGAYEQYF	TGTGCCAGCAGTTTTATGGGCGCCTACGAGCAGTACTTC
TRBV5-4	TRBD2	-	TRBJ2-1	CASSLPGGTYNEQFF	TGTGCCAGCAGCCTGCCGGGGGGAACCTACAATGAGCAGTTCTTC
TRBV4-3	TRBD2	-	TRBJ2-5	CASSPIHRGDDWAQYF	TGCGCCAGCAGCCCGATCCACCGGGGGGATGATTGGGCCCAGTACTTC
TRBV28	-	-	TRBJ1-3	CATSRVVGNTIYF	TGTGCCACCAGTCGGGTCGTTGGAAACACCATATATTTT
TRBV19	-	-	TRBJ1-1	CASSITGRSNTEAFF	TGTGCCAGTAGTATAACCGGGCGGTCGAACACTGAAGCTTTCTTT
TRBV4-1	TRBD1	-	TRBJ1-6	CASSQPTGGRNSPLHF	TGCGCCAGCAGCCAACCGACAGGGGGTCGAAATTCACCCCTCCACTTT
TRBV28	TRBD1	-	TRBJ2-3	CASISVVTGGTDTQYF	TGTGCCAGCATAAGTGTGGTGACAGGGGGCACAGATACGCAGTATTTT
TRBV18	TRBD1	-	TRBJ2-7	CASSPRGPPYEQYF	TGTGCCAGCTCACCTAGGGGGCCGCCCTACGAGCAGTACTTC
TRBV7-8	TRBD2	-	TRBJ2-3	CGVLAGATDTQYF	TGCGGGGTGTTAGCGGGAGCTACAGATACGCAGTATTTT
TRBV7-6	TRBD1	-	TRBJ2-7	CASSPDRGVFYEQYF	TGTGCCAGCAGCCCAGACAGGGGAGTCTTCTACGAGCAGTACTTC
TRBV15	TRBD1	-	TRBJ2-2	CATSTDRAVGELFF	TGTGCCACCAGCACCGACAGGGCAGTGGGGGAGCTGTTTTTT
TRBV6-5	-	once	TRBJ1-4	CASTAVLDEKLFF	TGTGCCAGCACGGCAGTTCTTGATGAAAAACTGTTTTTT
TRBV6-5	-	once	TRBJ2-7	CASKRRDLNHEQYF	TGTGCCAGCAAGAGGAGGGACCTAAACCACGAGCAGTACTTC
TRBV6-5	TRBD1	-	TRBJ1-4	CASSYGTGATNEKLFF	TGTGCCAGCAGTTACGGGACAGGGGCAACTAATGAAAAACTGTTTTTT
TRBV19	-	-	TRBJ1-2	CASSIGDGDYGYTF	TGTGCCAGTAGTATCGGGGACGGGGACTATGGCTACACCTTC
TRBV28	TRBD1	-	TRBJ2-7	CASSVTGVNEQYF	TGTGCCAGCAGTGTGACAGGGGTAAACGAGCAGTACTTC
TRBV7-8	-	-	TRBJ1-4	CASSFSYHGATNEKLFF	TGTGCCAGCAGCTTCTCTTACCACGGTGCAACTAATGAAAAACTGTTTTTT
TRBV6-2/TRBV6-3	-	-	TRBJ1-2	CASSYSVVYGYTF	TGTGCCAGCAGTTACTCGGTAGTCTATGGCTACACCTTC
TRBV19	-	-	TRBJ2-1	CASSIEWASQRGEQFF	TGTGCCAGTAGTATAGAGTGGGCTAGTCAGCGCGGTGAGCAGTTCTTC
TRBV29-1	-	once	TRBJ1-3	CSVEDRMFVTGTGGNTIYF	TGCAGCGTTGAAGATCGTATGTTTGTAACAGGGACGGGTGGAAACACCATATATTTT
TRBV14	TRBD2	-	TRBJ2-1	CASSHLLGLAGGTYNEQFF	TGTGCCAGCAGCCACCTCCTCGGACTAGCGGGAGGGACCTACAATGAGCAGTTCTTC
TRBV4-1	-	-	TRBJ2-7	CASSHKPSYEQYF	TGCGCCAGCAGCCATAAACCTTCCTACGAGCAGTACTTC
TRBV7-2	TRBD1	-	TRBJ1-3	CASSLTGLNTIYF	TGTGCCAGCAGCCTGACAGGGTTAAACACCATATATTTT
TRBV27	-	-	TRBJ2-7	CASSLGPIYEQYF	TGTGCCAGCAGCTTAGGGCCGATCTACGAGCAGTACTTC